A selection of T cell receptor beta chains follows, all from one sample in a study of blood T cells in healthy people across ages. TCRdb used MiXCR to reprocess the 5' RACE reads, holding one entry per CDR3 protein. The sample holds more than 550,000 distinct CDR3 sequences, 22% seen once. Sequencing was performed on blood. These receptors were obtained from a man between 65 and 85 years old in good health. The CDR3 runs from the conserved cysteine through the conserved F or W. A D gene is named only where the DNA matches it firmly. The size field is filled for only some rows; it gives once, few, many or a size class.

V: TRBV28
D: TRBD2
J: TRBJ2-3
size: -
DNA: TGTGCCAGCAGTTGGGTAGCGGGGGGGAATACGCAGTATTTT
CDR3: CASSWVAGGNTQYF

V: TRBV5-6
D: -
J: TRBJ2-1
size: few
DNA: TGTGCCAGCAGCCAGGGACTGGGGAGCTCCTACAATGAGCAGTTCTTC
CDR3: CASSQGLGSSYNEQFF

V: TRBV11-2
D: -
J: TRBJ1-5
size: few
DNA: TGTGCCAGCAGCGGAGGACAGATCAATCAGCCCCAGCATTTT
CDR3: CASSGGQINQPQHF

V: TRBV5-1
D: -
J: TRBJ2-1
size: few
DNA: TGCGCCAGCAGCTTCGATTCCTACTACAATGAGCAGTTCTTC
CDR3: CASSFDSYYNEQFF

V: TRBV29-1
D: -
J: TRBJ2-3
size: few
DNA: TGCAGCGTTGAAGTTGGAGATACGCAGTATTTT
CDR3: CSVEVGDTQYF

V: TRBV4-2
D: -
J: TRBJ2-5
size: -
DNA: TGTGCCAGCAGCCAAGACCCCGGCGGGGCTAACCAAGAGACCCAGTACTTC
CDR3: CASSQDPGGANQETQYF

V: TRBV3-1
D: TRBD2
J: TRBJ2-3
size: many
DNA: TGTGCCAGCAGCCAAGACCTTAGCGGGGTTGGCACAGATACGCAGTATTTT
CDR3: CASSQDLSGVGTDTQYF

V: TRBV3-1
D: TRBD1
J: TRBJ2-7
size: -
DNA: TGTGCCAGCAGCCGTCAACGGACAGGGACCGAGCAGTACTTC
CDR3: CASSRQRTGTEQYF

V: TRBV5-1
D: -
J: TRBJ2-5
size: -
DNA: TGCGCCAGCAGCTTGGGGGAAAATGGGGGGCTGAAGACCCAGTACTTC
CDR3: CASSLGENGGLKTQYF

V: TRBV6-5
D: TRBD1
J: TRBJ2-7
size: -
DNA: TGTGCCAGCAGAAGGGGACAGGGTCAATCCTACGAGCAGTACTTC
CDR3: CASRRGQGQSYEQYF

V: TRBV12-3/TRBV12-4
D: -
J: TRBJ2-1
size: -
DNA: TGTGCCAGCAGTTTTAGAAATAAGCTTGAGCAGTTCTTC
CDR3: CASSFRNKLEQFF

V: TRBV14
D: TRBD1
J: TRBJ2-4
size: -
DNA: TGTGCCAGCAGCTCGCGACCTGGACAGGTCTCGTTC
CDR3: CASSSRPGQVSF

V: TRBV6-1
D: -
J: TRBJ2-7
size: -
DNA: TGTGCCAGCAGTGAATCGAAGAGTACCTACGAGCAGTACTTC
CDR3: CASSESKSTYEQYF

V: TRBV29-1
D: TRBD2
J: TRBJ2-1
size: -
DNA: TGCAGCGTTGAAGGCACTAGCGGGTCCTACAATGAGCAGTTCTTC
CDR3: CSVEGTSGSYNEQFF

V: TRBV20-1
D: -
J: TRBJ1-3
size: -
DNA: TGCAGTGCTAGAGACCCGCTTTTAGTGGAATTACGCGGAAACACCATATATTTT
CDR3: CSARDPLLVELRGNTIYF

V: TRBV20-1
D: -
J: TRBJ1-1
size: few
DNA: TGCAGTGCTAGAGGAGGGGGGGCCACTGAAGCTTTCTTT
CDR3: CSARGGGATEAFF

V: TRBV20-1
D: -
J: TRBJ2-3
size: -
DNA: TGCAGTGCTAGATTTTGGGGGGCGGGCACAGATACGCAGTATTTT
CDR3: CSARFWGAGTDTQYF

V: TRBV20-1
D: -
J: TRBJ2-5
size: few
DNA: TGCAGTGCTTCCGTTTCAGTCCGAGAGACCCAGTACTTC
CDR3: CSASVSVRETQYF

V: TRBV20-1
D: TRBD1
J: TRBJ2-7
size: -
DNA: TGCAGTGCTAGAGGCGGCCGGGACAGGCCCGACCACGAGCAGTACTTC
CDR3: CSARGGRDRPDHEQYF

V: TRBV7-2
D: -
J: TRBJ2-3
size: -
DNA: TGTGCCAGCAGCTTAACTGTCGTCACAGATACGCAGTATTTT
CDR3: CASSLTVVTDTQYF

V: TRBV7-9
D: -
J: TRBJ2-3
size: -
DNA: TGTGCCAGCAGCTTAGACTCGGCGTCAGATACGCAGTATTTT
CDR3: CASSLDSASDTQYF

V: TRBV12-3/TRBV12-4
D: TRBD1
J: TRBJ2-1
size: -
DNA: TGTGCCAGCAGCCCGGGACAGGGTAGCCATGAGCAGTTCTTC
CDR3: CASSPGQGSHEQFF

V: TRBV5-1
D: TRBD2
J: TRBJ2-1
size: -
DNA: TGCGCCAGCAGCTGGATTCCCGCGGGGGGCGGGAATGAGCAGTTCTTC
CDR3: CASSWIPAGGGNEQFF

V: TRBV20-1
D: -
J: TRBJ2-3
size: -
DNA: TGCAGTGCTAGCCGTACTATTGCCTCCACAGATACGCAGTATTTT
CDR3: CSASRTIASTDTQYF

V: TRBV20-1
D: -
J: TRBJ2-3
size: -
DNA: TGCAGTGCTCGGGGACGCCTCACAGATACGCAGTATTTT
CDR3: CSARGRLTDTQYF

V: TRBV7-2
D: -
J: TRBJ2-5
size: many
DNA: TGTGCCAGCAGTTTAGCAGGGCGGCAAGAGACCCAGTACTTC
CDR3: CASSLAGRQETQYF

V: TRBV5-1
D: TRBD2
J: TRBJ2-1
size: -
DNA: TGCGCCAGCAGCTTGGGCGGGGGGAGCTCCTACAGTGAGCAGTTCTTC
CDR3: CASSLGGGSSYSEQFF

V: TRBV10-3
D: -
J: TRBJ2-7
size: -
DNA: TGTGCCATCAAGACAGAGACCTACGAGCAGTACTTC
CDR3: CAIKTETYEQYF

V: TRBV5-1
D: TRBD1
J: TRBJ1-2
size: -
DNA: TGCGCCAGCAGCTTGGAGGACAGGGGATCCTATGGCTACACCTTC
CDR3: CASSLEDRGSYGYTF

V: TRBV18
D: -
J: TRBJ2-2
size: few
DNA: TGTGCCAGCTCACCTATTTACGAATTCACCGGGGAGCTGTTTTTT
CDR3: CASSPIYEFTGELFF

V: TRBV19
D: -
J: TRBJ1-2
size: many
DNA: TGTGCCAGTACCCTCCAGGAGACAGCCAACTATGGCTACACCTTC
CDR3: CASTLQETANYGYTF

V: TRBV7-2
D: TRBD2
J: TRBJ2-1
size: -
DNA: TGTGCCAGCAGCTTAGACCCTAGCGGGAGTCGGCAGTTCTTC
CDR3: CASSLDPSGSRQFF

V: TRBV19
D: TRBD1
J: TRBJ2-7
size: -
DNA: TGTGCCAGTAGTGACCAAGGGGGCATCTACGAGCAGTACTTC
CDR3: CASSDQGGIYEQYF

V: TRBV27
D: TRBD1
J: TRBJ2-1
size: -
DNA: TGTGCCAGCAGTGACAGGGGGCTCTTTGATGAGCAGTTCTTC
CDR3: CASSDRGLFDEQFF

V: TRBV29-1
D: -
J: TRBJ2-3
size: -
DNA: TGCAGCGTTGAGGGTCCGGGTGGAGATACGCAGTATTTT
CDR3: CSVEGPGGDTQYF

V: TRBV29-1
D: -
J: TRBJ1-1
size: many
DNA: TGCAGCGTTGCCCCCCGGGCGTGGGCGAACACTGAAGCTTTCTTT
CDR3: CSVAPRAWANTEAFF

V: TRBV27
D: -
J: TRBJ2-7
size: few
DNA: TGTGCCAGCAGTCCCCGTTACCCCTACGAGCAGTACTTC
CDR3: CASSPRYPYEQYF

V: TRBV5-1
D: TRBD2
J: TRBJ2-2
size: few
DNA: TGCGCCAGCAGCTTGGAGCCTAGCGGGGCGAATCCGAACACCGGGGAGCTGTTTTTT
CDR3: CASSLEPSGANPNTGELFF

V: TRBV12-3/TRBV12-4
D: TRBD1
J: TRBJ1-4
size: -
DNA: TGTGCCAGCAGACGCACAGGGGGCTTGGGTGAAAAACTGTTTTTT
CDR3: CASRRTGGLGEKLFF

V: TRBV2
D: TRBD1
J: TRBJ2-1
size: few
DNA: TGTGCCACACGAGGACAGGGTACCTACAATGAGCAGTTCTTC
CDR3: CATRGQGTYNEQFF

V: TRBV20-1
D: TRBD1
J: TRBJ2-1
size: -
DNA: TGCAGTGCTAGTGTACAGGGGTCCGGCGTCTCAAGCAATGAGCAGTTCTTC
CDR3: CSASVQGSGVSSNEQFF

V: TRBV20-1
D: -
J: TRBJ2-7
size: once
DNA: TGCAGTGCTAGAGATCAGGGGCGGGTATCCTACGAGCAGTACTTC
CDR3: CSARDQGRVSYEQYF

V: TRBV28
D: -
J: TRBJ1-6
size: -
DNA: TGTGCCAGCAAGTTCGCGGGGAGCTCCTATAATTCACCCCTCCACTTT
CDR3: CASKFAGSSYNSPLHF

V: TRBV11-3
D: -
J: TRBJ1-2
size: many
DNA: TGTGCCAGCAGCCATAACGGGAAAAATGGCTACACCTTC
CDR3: CASSHNGKNGYTF

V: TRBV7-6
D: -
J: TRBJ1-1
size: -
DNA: TGTGCCAGCAGCTATCGCGGAGGGAACACTGAAGCTTTCTTT
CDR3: CASSYRGGNTEAFF

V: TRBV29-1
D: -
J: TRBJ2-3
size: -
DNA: TGCAGCGTCCTGGACCCAGATACGCAGTATTTT
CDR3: CSVLDPDTQYF